A selection of T cell receptor beta chains follows, all from one sample in a study of CD8+CD57+ T cells in acquired aplastic anemia. A single record per CDR3 protein comes from TCRdb applying MiXCR to the reads. Of approximately 160,000 distinct CDR3 sequences listed, approximately 43% are singletons. The material sequenced was sorted CD4+, CD8+, or CD8+CD57+ T cells (not recorded which) from PBMCs. These receptors were taken from a human donor in good health. CDR3s include the opening cysteine and the closing phenylalanine or tryptophan. Fields, in order: D gene, J gene, clone size, CDR3 length, V gene, CDR3 DNA, CDR3 protein. A D gene is named only where the DNA matches it firmly. Size values are once, few and many counts, or a class for expanded clones, and some rows have none.

d_gene: -
j_gene: TRBJ2-1
abundance: -
len: 12
v_gene: TRBV7-9
CDR3nt: TGTGCCAGCAGCTATTTTCACACTGAGCAGTTCTTC
CDR3aa: CASSYFHTEQFF

d_gene: -
j_gene: TRBJ2-7
abundance: many
len: 16
v_gene: TRBV9
CDR3nt: TGTGCCAGCAGCGTAGGTGGGCAGGGCGGCACCTACGAGCAGTACTTC
CDR3aa: CASSVGGQGGTYEQYF

d_gene: -
j_gene: TRBJ2-5
abundance: -
len: 14
v_gene: TRBV7-8
CDR3nt: TGTGCCAGCAGCCACCCGGCGGGGATAGAGACCCAGTACTTC
CDR3aa: CASSHPAGIETQYF

d_gene: -
j_gene: TRBJ2-3
abundance: many
len: 15
v_gene: TRBV5-1
CDR3nt: TGCGCCAGCAGCTTGGTTAGCTTAAGCACAGATACGCAGTATTTT
CDR3aa: CASSLVSLSTDTQYF

d_gene: -
j_gene: TRBJ2-7
abundance: -
len: 13
v_gene: TRBV11-1
CDR3nt: TGTGCCAGCAGCCCCCAAGAATCCTACGAGCAGTACTTC
CDR3aa: CASSPQESYEQYF

d_gene: TRBD1
j_gene: TRBJ1-1
abundance: many
len: 12
v_gene: TRBV2
CDR3nt: TGTGCCAGCAGCGACAGGGTCCCTGAAGCTTTCTTT
CDR3aa: CASSDRVPEAFF

d_gene: TRBD2
j_gene: TRBJ2-5
abundance: many
len: 15
v_gene: TRBV24-1
CDR3nt: TGTGCCACCAGTGATCCTAGCGGGAAGGGAGAGACCCAGTACTTC
CDR3aa: CATSDPSGKGETQYF

d_gene: -
j_gene: TRBJ2-5
abundance: -
len: 14
v_gene: TRBV19
CDR3nt: TGTGCCAGTGGCGACTCATTAAGGGGAGAGACCCAGTACTTC
CDR3aa: CASGDSLRGETQYF

d_gene: TRBD1
j_gene: TRBJ1-5
abundance: -
len: 13
v_gene: TRBV7-2
CDR3nt: TGTGCCAGCAGAGACAGGGGCAATCAGCCCCAGCATTTT
CDR3aa: CASRDRGNQPQHF

d_gene: -
j_gene: TRBJ2-2
abundance: few
len: 15
v_gene: TRBV24-1
CDR3nt: TGTGCCACCAAGGGGAAAGGACCGAACACCGGGGAGCTGTTTTTT
CDR3aa: CATKGKGPNTGELFF

d_gene: -
j_gene: TRBJ1-2
abundance: -
len: 14
v_gene: TRBV19
CDR3nt: TGTGCCAGTGTAATTAACGGGATGGACTATGGCTACACCTTC
CDR3aa: CASVINGMDYGYTF

d_gene: -
j_gene: TRBJ2-3
abundance: -
len: 12
v_gene: TRBV19
CDR3nt: TGTGCCAGTAGTCTCTCGCGTGGGACGCAGTATTTT
CDR3aa: CASSLSRGTQYF

d_gene: -
j_gene: TRBJ2-1
abundance: -
len: 15
v_gene: TRBV6-1
CDR3nt: TGTGCCAGCAGTGAGACGGACAAATCCTACAATGAGCGGTTCTTC
CDR3aa: CASSETDKSYNERFF

d_gene: -
j_gene: TRBJ1-5
abundance: many
len: 15
v_gene: TRBV7-2
CDR3nt: TGTGCCAGCAGCTTAGGCCTTGGAGGCAATCAGCCCCAGCATTTT
CDR3aa: CASSLGLGGNQPQHF

d_gene: -
j_gene: TRBJ1-5
abundance: -
len: 14
v_gene: TRBV7-2
CDR3nt: TGTGCCAGCACCGGCGCGTATAGCAATCAGCCCCAGCATTTT
CDR3aa: CASTGAYSNQPQHF

d_gene: -
j_gene: TRBJ2-4
abundance: many
len: 14
v_gene: TRBV20-1
CDR3nt: TGCAGTGCTAGTTTGAGTAGCGGAAAAAACATTCAGTACTTC
CDR3aa: CSASLSSGKNIQYF

d_gene: -
j_gene: TRBJ1-1
abundance: -
len: 16
v_gene: TRBV9
CDR3nt: TGTGCCAGCAGCGTAGCGGGGGGGTTAGGGAACACTGAAGCTTTCTTT
CDR3aa: CASSVAGGLGNTEAFF

d_gene: TRBD1
j_gene: TRBJ2-1
abundance: -
len: 17
v_gene: TRBV24-1
CDR3nt: TGTGCCACCAGTGGCTCCGCCGGGACAGGGGCGTACAATGAGCAGTTCTTC
CDR3aa: CATSGSAGTGAYNEQFF